Shown below are 17 T cell receptor beta chains from a single sample sequenced in a study of CD8 T cells in Susac syndrome. cDNA came from about 0.46 to 1 ug RNA primed by random hexamers. Using its own MiXCR run on the immunoSEQ multiplex PCR reads, TCRdb lists one record per CDR3 protein. The table has some 300,000 distinct CDR3 sequences, about 91% seen once. Input material: CD8+ T cells from PBMCs. The receptors were sampled from a human donor with multiple sclerosis.

CDR3 nucleotides: TGTGCCAGCAGTTCCGGGACTAGCGGGAGTCCCTACGAGCAGTACTTC. This codes for CASSSGTSGSPYEQYF. This sequence joins TRBV7-9 and TRBJ2-7; TRBD2 aligns across 14 bases. This CDR3 comprises 16 residues. V lost 6 bases to trimming and J lost 2 bases; unmatched junction nucleotides: 6. The germline V gene has CDR1 SEHNR and CDR2 FQNEAQ (reference sequence).

This clonotype was found once. CDR3 DNA: TGCGCCAGCAGCCAAGTCCCAGTCATGAACACTGAAGCTTTCTTT. Its translation is CASSQVPVMNTEAFF. The J gene is TRBJ1-1, the V gene TRBV4-3; D unresolved. Between the trimmed V and J ends, which lost 1 base and 0 bases, there was a span of 9 bases. From germline, CDR1 is LGHNA and CDR2 YSLEER. There are 15 residues in the CDR3.

The rearrangement links TRBV7-9 to TRBJ2-7; D call uncertain. The CDR3 is 12 amino acids. Germline CDR1 SEHNR, CDR2 FQNEAQ (reference sequence). With 4 bases removed from V and 9 bases from J, the gap between germline ends came to 13 bases. CDR3 sequence (DNA): TGTGCCAGCAGCTCTAAAAAGGTCGGGCAGTACTTC. Its translation: CASSSKKVGQYF.

This rearrangement joins TRBV29-1 to TRBJ2-3, with a possible D match to TRBD1 (5 bases). Trimming stripped 7 bases from V and 4 bases from J, with 12 bases between. CDR1 and CDR2 from the germline V gene are SQVTM and ANQGSEA. This CDR3 is built from 12 residues. The DNA for the CDR3 is TGCAGCGCAGGGATTATCTCAGATACGCAGTATTTT. Amino acid sequence: CSAGIISDTQYF.

The CDR3 loop is CASSHAPGTSGGETQYF. For the CDR3, the DNA is TGCGCCAGCAGCCACGCCCCCGGGACTAGCGGGGGAGAGACCCAGTACTTC. The chain couples TRBV4-1 to TRBJ2-5; TRBD2 aligns across 14 bases. The CDR3 covers 17 residues. Germline values: CDR1 MGHRA, CDR2 YSYEKL. Germline trimming cut 3 bases from V and 4 bases from J; bases unmatched to any gene: 7.

This clonotype was seen a single time. V usage is TRBV9 and J usage is TRBJ2-1; 10 nucleotides match TRBD2. CDR3 length: 15 amino acids. Germline-derived CDR1 and CDR2 are SGDLS and YYNGEE. The V gene end was trimmed by 3 bases and the J gene end by 2 bases; junction bases not matched to a gene: 2. CDR3 protein: CASSASGGTYNEQFF. As DNA, the CDR3 is TGTGCCAGCAGCGCTAGCGGGGGTACCTACAATGAGCAGTTCTTC.

V and J are TRBV20-1 and TRBJ2-3; 7 nucleotides line up with TRBD1. V shed 5 bases, J shed 0 bases, and the junction held 5 bases outside the gene matches. Germline V lookup: CDR1 DFQATT, CDR2 SNEGSKA (reference sequence). The CDR3 covers 14 residues. In DNA form, the CDR3 reads TGCAGTGCTGGACAGGCCCCGAGCACAGATACGCAGTATTTT. Translating gives CSAGQAPSTDTQYF.

V gene TRBV29-1 combines with J gene TRBJ2-7; TRBD2 matches at 11 bases. CDR3 length equals 12 residues. V was pared by 7 bases and J by 3 bases, with 2 bases of the junction left unmatched. CDR1 is SQVTM and CDR2 is ANQGSEA in the germline V gene. The CDR3 nucleotides read TGCAGCGCTGGGACTAGCGGCTACGAGCAGTACTTC. It translates to CSAGTSGYEQYF.

V gene TRBV4-1 combines with J gene TRBJ2-7, with 7 positions matching TRBD2. In germline, CDR1 is MGHRA, CDR2 YSYEKL. This CDR3 has 15 residues. V lost 1 base and J lost 3; bases outside the gene matches: 6. The CDR3 sequence is CASSQVGGRGYEQYF. CDR3 sequence (DNA): TGCGCCAGCAGCCAAGTTGGCGGGAGAGGCTACGAGCAGTACTTC.

The chain employs TRBV19 and TRBJ2-5; D might be TRBD2 (5 bases). The germline CDR1 and CDR2 sequences are LNHDA and SQIVND (reference sequence). V was cut by 2 bases and J by 2 bases, with 12 bases left in between. This CDR3 has 15 amino acids. The CDR3 loop reads CASSISTPGQETQYF. CDR3 DNA: TGTGCCAGTAGTATATCCACCCCGGGGCAAGAGACCCAGTACTTC.

This rearrangement joins TRBV5-5 to TRBJ1-3; TRBD1 agrees at 7 bases. V was pared by 4 bases and J by 0 bases, with 7 bases of the junction left unmatched. The germline V gene has CDR1 SGHKS and CDR2 YYEKEE (reference sequence). This CDR3 spans 16 amino acids. The CDR3 DNA reads TGTGCCAGCAGCCCCAAGGGGGCTATCTCTGGAAACACCATATATTTT. As protein: CASSPKGAISGNTIYF.

The genes are TRBV3-1 and TRBJ2-5, with D uncertain. Germline values: CDR1 LGHDT, CDR2 YNNKEL (reference sequence). V dropped 0 bases and J dropped 2 bases, with 13 bases sitting between them. CDR3 length: 16 amino acids. The CDR3 DNA sequence: TGTGCCAGCAGCCAAGATGGCCCCGGGTCGCAAGAGACCCAGTACTTC. This gives the protein CASSQDGPGSQETQYF.

This clonotype occurred once. The chain recombines TRBV19 with TRBJ1-1, with D possibly matching TRBD1 (5 bases). The V gene lost 1 base and the J gene lost 2 bases, with 8 bases spanning the gap. CDR1 is LNHDA, CDR2 SQIVND, per germline (reference sequence). The CDR3 is 14 amino acids. In DNA form, the CDR3 reads TGTGCCAGTAGTATAGTGAGGGGAAACACTGAAGCTTTCTTT. Protein sequence: CASSIVRGNTEAFF. Full variable domain (missing parts from reference TRBV19 and TRBJ1-1): DGGITQSPKYLFRKEGQNVTLSCEQNLNHDAMYWYRQDPGQGLRLIYYSQIVNDFQKGDIAEGYSVSREKKESFPLTVTSAQKNPTAFYLCASSIVRGNTEAFFGQGTRLTVV.

The table lists this clonotype with a count of one. V is TRBV27 and J is TRBJ2-3; 16 bases fit TRBD2. Germline lookup yields CDR1 MNHEY and CDR2 SMNVEV (reference sequence). The CDR3 consists of 17 residues. Trimming cost V 8 bases and J 3 bases; bases outside gene matches: 8. As DNA, the CDR3 is TGTGCCAGCTGGGGACTAGCGGGAGGGATTGGGACAGATACGCAGTATTTT. Its protein product is CASWGLAGGIGTDTQYF.

This chain links TRBV10-3 with TRBJ2-1; D unresolved. Looked up from germline, CDR1 is ENHRY and CDR2 is SYGVKD. Trimming removed 2 bases at V and 2 bases at J, with 4 bases between. The CDR3 is 13 amino acids. This chain's CDR3 is CAISEDPYNEQFF. The CDR3 DNA reads TGTGCCATCAGTGAGGACCCCTACAATGAGCAGTTCTTC.

The chain uses TRBV20-1 and TRBJ2-7, with 11 bases that match TRBD2. The CDR3 consists of 19 residues. J lost 1 base, V lost 0 bases, and 14 bases had no gene match. The V gene's germline CDR1 is DFQATT and CDR2 SNEGSKA (reference sequence). The CDR3 reads CSARDQGNSGGAGSYEQYF. For the CDR3, the DNA is TGCAGTGCTAGAGATCAGGGAAATAGCGGGGGGGCTGGGTCCTACGAGCAGTACTTC.

This sequence joins TRBV20-1 and TRBJ1-2, with no clear D. Trimming took off 1 base at V and 3 bases at J, with 24 bases between the two ends. CDR1 is DFQATT, CDR2 SNEGSKA, per germline (reference sequence). The CDR3 has 18 amino acids. The CDR3 DNA sequence: TGCAGTGCTAGAGTGAATACACCGACTGGATTAAGCTACTATGGCTACACCTTC. This translates into CSARVNTPTGLSYYGYTF.